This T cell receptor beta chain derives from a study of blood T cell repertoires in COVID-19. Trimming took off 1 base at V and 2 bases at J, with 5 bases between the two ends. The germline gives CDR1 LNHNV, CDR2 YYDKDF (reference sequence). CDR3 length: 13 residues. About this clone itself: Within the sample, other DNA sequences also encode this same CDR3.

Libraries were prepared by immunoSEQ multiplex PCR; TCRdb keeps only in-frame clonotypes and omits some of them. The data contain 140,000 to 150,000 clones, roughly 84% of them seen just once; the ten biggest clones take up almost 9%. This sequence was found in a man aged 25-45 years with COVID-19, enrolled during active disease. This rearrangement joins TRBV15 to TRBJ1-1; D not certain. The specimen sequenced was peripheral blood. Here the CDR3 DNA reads TGTGCCACCAGCAGAGGCGGAAACACTGAAGCTTTCTTT. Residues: CATSRGGNTEAFF.